The entry below gives a single TCR beta chain sequence along with its context. Its antigen is unknown. This CDR3 is built from 14 residues. Trimming took off 3 bases at V and 1 base at J, with 6 bases between the two ends. Researchers built TCR beta libraries using quantitative 5'-RACE with molecular barcodes. TCRdb re-derived calls from the 5' RACE reads in MiXCR, one entry per CDR3 protein. This sample yields fewer than 250,000 distinct CDR3 sequences, of which approximately 20% are seen a single time; approximately 42% belongs to the top ten. This sample is part of a study of CD8 T cells in ankylosing spondylitis. Study-wide results and limits: Matched synovial fluid from ankylosing spondylitis patients was reported to be enriched for disease-linked clones. For ankylosing spondylitis blood, a TCR beta motif of several highly homologous variants appeared characteristic. Some of these motif variants have turned up before, in reports on reactive arthritis synovial fluid and blood.

The specimen was blood, either unsorted or a sorted T cell fraction (not recorded which). The chain combines TRBV12-3 or TRBV12-4 with TRBJ2-2; D remains unclear. This clonotype was obtained from a male donor with ankylosing spondylitis. CDR3 in amino acids: CASSFGLNTGELFF. CDR3 nucleotide sequence: TGTGCCAGCAGTTTTGGCTTGAACACCGGGGAGCTGTTTTTT.